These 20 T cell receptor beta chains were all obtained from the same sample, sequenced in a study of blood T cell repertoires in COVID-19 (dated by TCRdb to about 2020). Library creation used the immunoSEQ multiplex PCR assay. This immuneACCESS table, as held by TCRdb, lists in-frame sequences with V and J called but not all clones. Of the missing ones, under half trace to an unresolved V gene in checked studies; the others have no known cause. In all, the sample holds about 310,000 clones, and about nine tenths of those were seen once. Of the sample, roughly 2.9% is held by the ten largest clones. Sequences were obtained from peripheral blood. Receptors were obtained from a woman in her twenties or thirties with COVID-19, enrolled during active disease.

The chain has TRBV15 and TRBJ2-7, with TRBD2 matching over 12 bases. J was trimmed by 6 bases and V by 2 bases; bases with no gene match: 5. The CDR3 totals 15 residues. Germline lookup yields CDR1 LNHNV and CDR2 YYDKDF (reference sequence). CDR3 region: CATSRRTSGTSEQYF. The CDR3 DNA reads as TGTGCCACCAGCAGAAGGACTAGCGGGACAAGCGAGCAGTACTTC.

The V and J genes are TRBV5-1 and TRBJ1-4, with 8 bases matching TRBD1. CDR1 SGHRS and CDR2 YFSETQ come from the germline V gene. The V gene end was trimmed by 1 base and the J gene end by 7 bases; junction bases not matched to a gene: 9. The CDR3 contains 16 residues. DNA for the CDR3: TGCGCCAGCAGCTTGTCGTCCGTGACAGGGGCTGAAAAACTGTTTTTT. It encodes CASSLSSVTGAEKLFF.

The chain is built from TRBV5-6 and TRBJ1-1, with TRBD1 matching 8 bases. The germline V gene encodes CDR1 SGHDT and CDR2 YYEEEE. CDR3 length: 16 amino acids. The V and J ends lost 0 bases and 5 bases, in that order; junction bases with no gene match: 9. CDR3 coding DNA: TGTGCCAGCAGCTTGGGCTTCAGGGGGCGGGAAACTGAAGCTTTCTTT. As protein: CASSLGFRGRETEAFF.

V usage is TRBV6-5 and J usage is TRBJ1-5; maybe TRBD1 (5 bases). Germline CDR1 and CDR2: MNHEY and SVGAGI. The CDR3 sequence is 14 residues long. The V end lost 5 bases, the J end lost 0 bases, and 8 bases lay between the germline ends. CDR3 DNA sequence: TGTGCCAGCAGTAAGGGGTATAGCAATCAGCCCCAGCATTTT. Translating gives CASSKGYSNQPQHF.

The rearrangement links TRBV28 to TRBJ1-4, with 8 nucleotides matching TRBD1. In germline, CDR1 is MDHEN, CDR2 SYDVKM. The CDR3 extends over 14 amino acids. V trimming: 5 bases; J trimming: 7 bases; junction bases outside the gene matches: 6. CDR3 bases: TGTGCCAGCAGTACGGACAGGGTTTCTGAAAAACTGTTTTTT. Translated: CASSTDRVSEKLFF.

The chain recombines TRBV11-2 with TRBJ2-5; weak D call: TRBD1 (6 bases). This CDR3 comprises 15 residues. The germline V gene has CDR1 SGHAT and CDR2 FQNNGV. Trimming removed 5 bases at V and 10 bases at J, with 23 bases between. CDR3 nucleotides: TGTGCCAGCAGCATGGCCACGGACAGCGTGGCGATCCAGTACTTC. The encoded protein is CASSMATDSVAIQYF.

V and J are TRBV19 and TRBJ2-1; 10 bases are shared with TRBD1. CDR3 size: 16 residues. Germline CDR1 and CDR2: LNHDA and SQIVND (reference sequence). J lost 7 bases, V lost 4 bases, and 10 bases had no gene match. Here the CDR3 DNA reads TGTGCCAGTAGTACTCACCGGGACAGGGGTGGAAATGAGCAGTTCTTC. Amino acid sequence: CASSTHRDRGGNEQFF.

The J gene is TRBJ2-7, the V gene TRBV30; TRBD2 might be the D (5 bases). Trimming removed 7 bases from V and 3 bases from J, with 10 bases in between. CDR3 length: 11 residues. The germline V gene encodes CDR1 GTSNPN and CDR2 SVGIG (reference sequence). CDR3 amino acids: CAYSRDYEQYF. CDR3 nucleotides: TGTGCCTACTCCCGGGACTACGAGCAGTACTTC.

The CDR3 sequence: CSVAHNYGYTF. The DNA for the CDR3 is TGCAGCGTTGCACATAACTATGGCTACACCTTC. The V call is TRBV29-1, the J call TRBJ1-2; no definite D call. Germline CDR1 reads SQVTM; CDR2 reads ANQGSEA. This CDR3 spans 11 amino acids. The germline V and J ends were trimmed by 4 bases and 1 base, with 4 bases remaining between them.

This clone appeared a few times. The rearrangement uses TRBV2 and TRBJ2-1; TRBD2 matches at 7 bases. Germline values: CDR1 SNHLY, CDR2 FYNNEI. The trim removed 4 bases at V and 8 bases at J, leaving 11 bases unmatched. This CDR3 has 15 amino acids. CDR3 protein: CASSAYYGRNDEQFF. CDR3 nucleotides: TGTGCCAGCAGTGCCTACTACGGGAGGAACGATGAGCAGTTCTTC.

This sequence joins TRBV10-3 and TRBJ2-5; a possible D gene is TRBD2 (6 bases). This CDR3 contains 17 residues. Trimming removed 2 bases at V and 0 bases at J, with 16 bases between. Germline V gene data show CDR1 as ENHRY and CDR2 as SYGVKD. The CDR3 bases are TGTGCCATCAGTGAGACCAGCGTTCTAGCGAACCAAGAGACCCAGTACTTC. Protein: CAISETSVLANQETQYF.

The CDR3 is CASSQTRGNEQFF. CDR3 DNA sequence: TGTGCCAGCAGCCAAACGCGGGGGAATGAGCAGTTCTTC. This chain links TRBV3-1 (or the pseudogene TRBV3-2) with TRBJ2-1; 7 bases are a match to TRBD2. CDR1 is LGHDT, CDR2 YNNKEL, per germline (reference sequence). With V trimmed by 2 bases and J by 7 bases, 2 bases remained unmatched. The CDR3 loop spans 13 amino acids.

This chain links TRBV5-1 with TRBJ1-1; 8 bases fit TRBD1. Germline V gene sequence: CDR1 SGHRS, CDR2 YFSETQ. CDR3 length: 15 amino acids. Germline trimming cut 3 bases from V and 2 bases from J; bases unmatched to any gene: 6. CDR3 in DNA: TGCGCCAGCAGCTCCGACGGACAGGGTAACACTGAAGCTTTCTTT. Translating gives CASSSDGQGNTEAFF.

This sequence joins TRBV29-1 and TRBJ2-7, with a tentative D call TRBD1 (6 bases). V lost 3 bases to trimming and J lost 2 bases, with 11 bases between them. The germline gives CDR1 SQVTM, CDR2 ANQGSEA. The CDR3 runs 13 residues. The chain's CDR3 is CSVEEDRPYEQYF. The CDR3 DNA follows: TGCAGCGTTGAGGAGGACAGACCCTACGAGCAGTACTTC.

The CDR3 bases are TGTGCCAGCTCCGCGGCAGGAGGGACTGGGCAATCGGCCCAGCATTTT. It is translated as CASSAAGGTGQSAQHF. The chain carries TRBV18 and TRBJ1-5; possibly TRBD1 for D (5 bases). CDR3 length: 16 residues. Germline V CDR1 and CDR2: KGHSH, LQKENI. V gave up 6 bases and J gave up 11 bases, with 26 bases separating them.

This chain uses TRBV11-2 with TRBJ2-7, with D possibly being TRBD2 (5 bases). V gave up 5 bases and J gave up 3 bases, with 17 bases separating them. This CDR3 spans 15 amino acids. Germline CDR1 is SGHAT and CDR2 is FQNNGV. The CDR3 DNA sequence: TGTGCCAGCAGCGATCGCCCTGACTACTTCTACGAGCAGTACTTC. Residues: CASSDRPDYFYEQYF. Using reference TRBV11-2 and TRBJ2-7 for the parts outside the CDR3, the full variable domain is EAGVAQSPRYKIIEKRQSVAFWCNPISGHATLYWYQQILGQGPKLLIQFQNNGVVDDSQLPKDRFSAERLKGVDSTLKIQPAKLEDSAVYLCASSDRPDYFYEQYFGPGTRLTVT.

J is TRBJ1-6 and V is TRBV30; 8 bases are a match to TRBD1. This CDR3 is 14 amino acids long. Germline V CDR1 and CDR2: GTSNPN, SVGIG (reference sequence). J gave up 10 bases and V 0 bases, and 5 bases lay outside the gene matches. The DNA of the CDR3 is TGTGCCTGGAGTGTTGACAGGGGAAACTCACCCCTCCACTTT. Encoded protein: CAWSVDRGNSPLHF.

CDR3 nucleotides: TGTGCCAGCGCGCATGACAGGGTAGGAGGGGAGACCCAGTACTTC. Its translation: CASAHDRVGGETQYF. The V gene is TRBV19, the J gene TRBJ2-5; D may be TRBD1 (7 bases). Germline CDR1 LNHDA, CDR2 SQIVND (reference sequence). The CDR3 loop spans 15 amino acids. The V and J ends lost 9 bases and 5 bases respectively, with 22 bases between them.

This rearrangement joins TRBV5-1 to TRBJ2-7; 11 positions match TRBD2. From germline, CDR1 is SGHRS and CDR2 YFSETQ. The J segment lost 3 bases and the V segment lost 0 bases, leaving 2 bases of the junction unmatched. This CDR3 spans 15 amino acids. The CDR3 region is CASSLGLAGNYEQYF. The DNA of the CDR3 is TGCGCCAGCAGCTTGGGACTAGCGGGGAACTACGAGCAGTACTTC. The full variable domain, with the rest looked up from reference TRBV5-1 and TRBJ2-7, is KAGVTQTPRYLIKTRGQQVTLSCSPISGHRSVSWYQQTPGQGLQFLFEYFSETQRNKGNFPGRFSGRQFSNSRSEMNVSTLELGDSALYLCASSLGLAGNYEQYFGPGTRLTVT.

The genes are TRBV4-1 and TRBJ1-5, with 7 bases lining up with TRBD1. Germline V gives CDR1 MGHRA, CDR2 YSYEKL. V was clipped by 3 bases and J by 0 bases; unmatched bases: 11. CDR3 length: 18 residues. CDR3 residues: CASSQEGRDSYSNQPQHF. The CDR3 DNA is TGCGCCAGCAGCCAGGAAGGAAGGGACAGTTATAGCAATCAGCCCCAGCATTTT.